The 5 T cell receptor beta chains below all came from one sample that was sequenced in a study of cytomegalovirus exposure and HLA in healthy donors. The PCR used 60 Vbeta and 13 Jbeta primers. The assay was immunoSEQ multiplex PCR, and TCRdb's table has in-frame clones only and misses some. The table has around 100,000 clones, roughly 86% seen once; the top ten hold around 5.6%. Material: PBMCs. These receptors came from a woman between 18 and 29 years old in good health and CMV-seropositive.

V and J are TRBV15 and TRBJ1-2, with 8 bases matching TRBD1. The germline gives CDR1 LNHNV, CDR2 YYDKDF (reference sequence). CDR3 length equals 14 residues. Trimming at V came to 5 bases and at J to 8 bases, leaving 10 bases not matched to a gene. CDR3 sequence: CATSRTGILEGYTF. The CDR3 DNA sequence: TGTGCCACCAGCCGGACAGGGATTCTGGAGGGCTACACCTTC.

The chain joins TRBV4-1 to TRBJ2-5, with 8 bases fitting TRBD2. This CDR3 has 16 residues. Germline V lookup: CDR1 MGHRA, CDR2 YSYEKL. After removal of 1 base from V and 4 bases from J, the junction contained 8 bases not matched to a gene. The CDR3 region is CASSQVGAGGSETQYF. DNA of the CDR3: TGCGCCAGCAGCCAAGTAGGGGCGGGGGGCTCAGAGACCCAGTACTTC.

The chain joins TRBV6-6 to TRBJ2-3, with a weak D call TRBD1 (6 bases). V was pared by 4 bases and J by 5 bases, with 13 bases between. Germline V gene sequence: CDR1 MNHNY, CDR2 SVGAGI (reference sequence). The CDR3 is 14 residues long. The CDR3 bases are TGTGCCAGCAGTTCGAGCCAGGGGATAGATACGCAGTATTTT. It translates to CASSSSQGIDTQYF.

The chain recombines TRBV9 with TRBJ2-2, with 10 bases identical to TRBD1. The CDR3 is made up of 16 amino acids. Germline V gives CDR1 SGDLS, CDR2 YYNGEE. V trimming: 3 bases; J trimming: 3 bases; junction bases outside the gene matches: 5. The CDR3 here is CASSEFGTGDTGELFF. CDR3 nucleotides: TGTGCCAGCAGCGAATTCGGGACAGGGGACACCGGGGAGCTGTTTTTT.

The chain joins TRBV5-6 to TRBJ2-2, with a possible D match to TRBD2 (6 bases). The CDR3 loop spans 15 amino acids. V lost 3 bases and J lost 7, with 16 bases in between. Germline CDR1 is SGHDT and CDR2 is YYEEEE. In nucleotides, the CDR3 is TGTGCCAGCAGCTCGGTGCCCGGACTAATCGGGGAGCTGTTTTTT. Translated: CASSSVPGLIGELFF.